This T cell receptor beta chain comes out of a study of CD8+CD57+ T cells in acquired aplastic anemia. Study summary: Mean yield of DNA from sorted CD4+ and CD8+ cells was 3 to 3.5 ug. Whole-study results and caveats: CD8+ Simpson's diversity showed no significant patient-control difference.

This clonotype has ten or more counts. The antigen is undetermined. V was cut by 2 bases and J by 9 bases, with 8 bases left in between. This CDR3 has 13 amino acids. Germline V gene sequence: CDR1 ENHRY, CDR2 SYGVKD. Profiling of TCR beta VDJ combinations and CDR3 sequences used genomic DNA as template. MiXCR, applied by TCRdb to the reads, yields one record per CDR3 protein. The table lists approximately 270,000 distinct CDR3 sequences, around three fifths of them singletons. Sequenced material: sorted CD4+, CD8+, or CD8+CD57+ T cells (not recorded which) from PBMCs. The sequence came from a human donor with severe aplastic anemia or a healthy control (not recorded which). The chain recombines TRBV10-3 with TRBJ1-6; no definite D call. This chain's CDR3 is CAISERPISPLHF. CDR3 DNA: TGTGCCATCAGTGAGCGGCCCATTTCACCCCTCCACTTT.